Sequencing of this T cell receptor beta chain was carried out in a study of post-analysis software for immune sequencing data. The study's findings and limits: Higher frequency in patients than in controls was seen for roughly five TRBV segments, with TRBV5-6, TRBV5-1 and TRBV20-1 among them. Patients with multiple sclerosis recorded significantly lower normalized Chao1 diversity than controls, the study found.

Prepared libraries of TCR beta cDNA carried unique molecular identifiers. MiXCR, applied by TCRdb to the PCR reads, yields one record per CDR3 protein. Counted here are approximately 460,000 distinct CDR3 sequences, 40% to 55% occurring once; the ten biggest clones make up over 10%. Remarks on this clonotype: Its cognate antigen is unknown.

Germline trimming cut 1 base from V and 7 bases from J; bases unmatched to any gene: 4. This CDR3 contains 14 residues. Per germline, CDR1 SEHNR and CDR2 FQNEAQ (reference sequence). J is TRBJ2-4 and V is TRBV7-9; 7 bases align to TRBD1. This clonotype originated in a girl aged 10-17 years with multiple sclerosis. The specimen was blood. CDR3 DNA sequence: TGTGCCAGCAGCTTAGGCGGACAGGTGAACATTCAGTACTTC. This encodes CASSLGGQVNIQYF.